These 18 T cell receptor beta chains originate from one sample sequenced in a study of CD8 T cells in Susac syndrome. Random hexamers served to reverse transcribe roughly 0.5 to 1 ug RNA. One entry per CDR3 protein results from TCRdb running MiXCR on the immunoSEQ multiplex PCR reads. The data contain approximately 150,000 distinct CDR3 sequences, less than 95% of them singletons. Sequencing was carried out using CD4+ T cells from PBMCs. All receptors derive from a human donor with multiple sclerosis.

J is TRBJ1-1 and V is TRBV25-1; TRBD1 agrees at 11 bases. Unmatched junction bases numbered 0, after V lost 6 bases and J lost 3 bases. There are 13 residues in the CDR3. Germline CDR1 MGHDK, CDR2 SYGVNS. Here the CDR3 reads CASRGQGDTEAFF. CDR3 coding DNA: TGTGCCAGCAGGGGACAGGGGGACACTGAAGCTTTCTTT.

The chain is built from TRBV2 and TRBJ2-5; 7 nucleotides match TRBD1. Losses at the gene ends were 5 bases for V and 3 bases for J; bases not matched to a gene: 6. CDR1 SNHLY and CDR2 FYNNEI come from the germline V gene. The CDR3 loop spans 14 amino acids. CDR3 coding DNA: TGTGCCAGCAGTTCTAACAGGGGCGAAGAGACCCAGTACTTC. This sequence encodes CASSSNRGEETQYF. Complete variable domain (other parts from reference TRBV2 and TRBJ2-5): EPEVTQTPSHQVTQMGQEVILRCVPISNHLYFYWYRQILGQKVEFLVSFYNNEISEKSEIFDDQFSVERPDGSNFTLKIRSTKLEDSAMYFCASSSNRGEETQYFGPGTRLLVL.

The gene calls are TRBV7-9 and TRBJ1-1; TRBD1 is a possible D gene (6 bases). Germline CDR1 SEHNR, CDR2 FQNEAQ (reference sequence). Trimming stripped 6 bases from V and 1 base from J, with 15 bases between. The CDR3 has 15 amino acids. CDR3 amino acids: CASSYVGGWNTEAFF. CDR3 nucleotides: TGTGCCAGCAGTTACGTAGGGGGTTGGAACACTGAAGCTTTCTTT.

This clonotype was recorded once. The chain is built from TRBV20-1 and TRBJ2-3, with D perhaps matching TRBD2 (6 bases). The CDR3 is made up of 14 amino acids. Per the germline V gene, CDR1 is DFQATT and CDR2 is SNEGSKA (reference sequence). The ends were cut back, 1 base at V and 0 bases at J, with 8 bases in the middle. CDR3 in amino acids: CSARAGTSTDTQYF. The CDR3 bases are TGCAGTGCTAGAGCCGGGACTAGCACAGATACGCAGTATTTT.

The chain is built from TRBV29-1 and TRBJ1-1; D possibly corresponds to TRBD1 (5 bases). Germline V lookup: CDR1 SQVTM, CDR2 ANQGSEA. V lost 3 bases and J lost 5, with 13 bases in between. This CDR3 region has 13 residues. CDR3 coding DNA: TGCAGCGTTGACAACAGGCCGGGAACTGAAGCTTTCTTT. Translated, it gives CSVDNRPGTEAFF.

The chain couples TRBV2 to TRBJ2-2; D ambiguous. CDR3 length: 15 amino acids. V gave up 5 bases and J gave up 2 bases, with 12 bases separating them. The germline V gene has CDR1 SNHLY and CDR2 FYNNEI. As DNA, the CDR3 is TGTGCCAGCAGTTTGGAGACACCCAACACCGGGGAGCTGTTTTTT. Residues: CASSLETPNTGELFF.

This chain joins TRBV4-2 and TRBJ2-2, with a possible D match to TRBD1 (5 bases). Trimming removed 0 bases from V and 0 bases from J, with 11 bases in between. CDR1 and CDR2 from the germline V gene are LGHNA and YNFKEQ. This CDR3 contains 17 residues. DNA for the CDR3: TGTGCCAGCAGCCAAGATGATTGGACACCGAACACCGGGGAGCTGTTTTTT. Its protein is CASSQDDWTPNTGELFF.

The chain recombines TRBV29-1 with TRBJ1-1; D possibly corresponds to TRBD1 (5 bases). With 6 bases removed from V and 7 bases from J, the gap between germline ends came to 12 bases. Germline lookup yields CDR1 SQVTM and CDR2 ANQGSEA. The CDR3 covers 11 residues. CDR3 region: CSVETVVEAFF. The CDR3 nucleotides read TGCAGCGTGGAGACAGTAGTTGAAGCTTTCTTT.

In its sample, this clonotype was seen once. The rearrangement joins TRBV11-3 to TRBJ2-2; 7 bases line up with TRBD1. V lost 4 bases, J lost 3 bases, and 8 bases stayed unmatched. The CDR3 loop spans 16 amino acids. Germline V gene lookup returns CDR1 SGHNT and CDR2 YENEEA. CDR3 DNA: TGTGCCAGCAGCTCGGACAGGTTACTTGACACCGGGGAGCTGTTTTTT. It yields the protein CASSSDRLLDTGELFF.

This sequence joins TRBV19 and TRBJ2-7; TRBD1 matches 9 bases. The CDR3 contains 15 residues. Per the germline V gene, CDR1 is LNHDA and CDR2 is SQIVND (reference sequence). V lost 7 bases, J lost 6 bases, and 13 bases stayed unmatched. CDR3 nucleotide sequence: TGTGCCAGTACACCGACTCGGGACAGGGCCTCCGAGCAGTACTTC. This gives the protein CASTPTRDRASEQYF.

The chain combines TRBV27 with TRBJ2-7; D unresolved. This CDR3 has 14 residues. V was trimmed by 3 bases and J by 2 bases, leaving 11 bases between them. The germline gives CDR1 MNHEY, CDR2 SMNVEV (reference sequence). The CDR3 DNA follows: TGTGCCAGCAGTTTTACCGCTCGGGCCTACGAGCAGTACTTC. Its protein product is CASSFTARAYEQYF.

This clonotype has a single count. The rearrangement joins TRBV3-1 to TRBJ2-4, with 9 bases aligning to TRBD1. The length of the CDR3 is 17 residues. V gave up 1 base and J gave up 1 base; unmatched junction bases: 5. CDR1 and CDR2 from the germline V gene are LGHDT and YNNKEL (reference sequence). CDR3 nucleotides: TGTGCCAGCAGCCAAGGGACAGGGGATGGGGCCAAAAACATTCAGTACTTC. The encoded protein is CASSQGTGDGAKNIQYF.

The CDR3 sequence: CASSQKTAGQETQYF. CDR3 sequence (DNA): TGCGCCAGCAGCCAAAAAACGGCAGGGCAAGAGACCCAGTACTTC. The chain recombines TRBV4-1 with TRBJ2-5; a weak D match, TRBD1 (5 bases). CDR3 length: 15 amino acids. The germline CDR1 and CDR2 sequences are MGHRA and YSYEKL. V gave up 2 bases and J gave up 2 bases, with 12 bases separating them.

The chain combines TRBV3-1 with TRBJ2-5, with D possibly being TRBD2 (5 bases). With 4 bases removed from V and 2 bases from J, the gap between germline ends came to 11 bases. The germline V gene has CDR1 LGHDT and CDR2 YNNKEL (reference sequence). The CDR3 spans 14 residues. The CDR3 loop reads CASSPGLEQETQYF. The CDR3 coding sequence is TGTGCCAGCAGCCCAGGACTCGAGCAAGAGACCCAGTACTTC.

For this clonotype: The junction departs from germline at one end; a sequencing error may be responsible. CDR3 coding DNA: TGTGCCAGCAGCCCCCGGGACAGGGTTTTACTGGTCTTC. Translated: CASSPRDRVLLVF. The chain is built from TRBV9 and TRBJ2-1, with TRBD1 identical over 9 bases. In germline, CDR1 is SGDLS, CDR2 YYNGEE. The CDR3 consists of 13 residues.

This clonotype was picked up one time. The chain is built from TRBV2 and TRBJ1-2; D is unresolved. Trimming removed 6 bases at V and 8 bases at J, with 22 bases between. Looked up from germline, CDR1 is SNHLY and CDR2 is FYNNEI. The CDR3 has 15 residues. CDR3 DNA sequence: TGTGCCAGCAGCCAAAAGACGGACGGAGGAGGAGGCTACACCTTC. Amino acids: CASSQKTDGGGGYTF.

The chain carries TRBV5-1 and TRBJ2-5, with TRBD2 identical over 7 bases. The CDR3 extends over 14 amino acids. V shed 4 bases and J 2 bases; nucleotides not matched to a gene: 5. Looked up from germline, CDR1 is SGHRS and CDR2 is YFSETQ. DNA for the CDR3: TGCGCCAGCAGCCCGGCCGGGGGGCAAGAGACCCAGTACTTC. It encodes CASSPAGGQETQYF.

The chain is built from TRBV10-1 and TRBJ2-2; weak D call: TRBD2 (6 bases). This CDR3 contains 14 residues. Per the germline V gene, CDR1 is WNHNN and CDR2 is SYGVQD (reference sequence). The V end was cut by 4 bases, the J end by 6 bases, with 12 bases between. The DNA of the CDR3 is TGCGCCAGCAGTGGAGGAGGGACGGCCGGGGAGCTGTTTTTT. Protein product: CASSGGGTAGELFF.